The text below deals with one T cell receptor beta chain. Its antigen is not known. T lymphocytes (CD4+ and CD8+) were sorted from PBMCs. Reverse transcription of extracted RNA yielded cDNA, which provided the sequencing template. Produced via immunoSEQ multiplex PCR; TCRdb's table is partial and in-frame only. The sample comprises approximately 180,000 clones, around three fifths of which are singletons, and about 15% rests with the top ten. These data belong to a study of CD8+ T cells in alopecia areata. Overall study: Tofacitinib administration to treated patients was oral, at 5 to 10 mg twice daily. After 6 to 18 months of tofacitinib, follow-up continued 6 months off drug. Findings and caveats of the study: Clonality exceeded that of normal scalp in lesional scalp, most notably in alopecia totalis/universalis.

The starting material was CD4+ T cells sorted from blood, obtained at week 0. The sequence came from a human donor with alopecia areata.

CDR3 loop: CASSQGDRLNYGYTF. CDR3 coding DNA: TGTGCCAGCAGCCAAGGTGACAGGTTGAACTATGGCTACACCTTC. This chain connects TRBV4-2 to TRBJ1-2; possibly TRBD1 for D (6 bases). V lost 1 base and J 2 bases, leaving 11 bases between the germline ends. Germline V gene sequence: CDR1 LGHNA, CDR2 YNFKEQ. The CDR3 runs to 15 residues.